Given below is one T cell receptor beta chain in context. In this sample, this clonotype turned up a few times. Which antigen it targets is not known. The record has no base qualities; no much larger clone is one base away. The library was produced with 5' RACE. The sequencer was a NextSeq 500. The TCR library protocol attached unique molecular identifiers to individual cDNA molecules to correct for sequencing error and PCR bias. TCR alpha and beta chains were both sequenced, and the abundances of alpha and beta sequences in each sample were closely correlated with each other. The published analysis was carried out like this. Decombinator V4 was used to perform V gene, J gene and CDR3 annotation of TCR sequences. Expanded TCRs were defined as changing significantly between any two time points under a Poisson model with p below 0.0001. TCR abundances were normalised to the total number of TCRs sequenced in each sample and reported as counts per million. MAIT TCRs were defined by TRAV1-2 paired with TRAJ12, TRAJ20 or TRAJ33, and iNKT TCRs by TRAV10 paired with TRAJ18. VDJdb, accessed 1 November 2021, was searched for CMV, EBV and SARS-CoV-2 annotated TCRs, with TCRs annotated for multiple antigens excluded. The public reads were reprocessed in TCRdb via fastp at Q25 and MiXCR, keeping in-frame beta chains. Each CDR3 protein gets just one entry, which takes the most common genes and DNA from the rows behind it. For this entry, the V and J calls and clone size follow TCRdb and not the study's own pipeline. In all, the sample holds around 76,000 distinct CDR3 sequences, and about 14% of those were seen once. Less than 5% of the sample is in the top ten clones.

This record belongs to a study of early T cells in non-severe SARS-CoV-2 infection (dated by TCRdb to about 2021). Background on the whole study: Because TCR sequencing was done on bulk RNA from unsorted whole blood, the alpha and beta chains could not be paired. Study-wide conclusions, independent of this receptor: VDJdb matching was skewed toward anti-spike CD8 responses and likely underestimated virus-specific expansions by missing private and CD4 specificities.

CDR1 MNHNY and CDR2 SVGAGI are derived from the germline V gene (reference sequence). V is pared back by 4 bases and J by 7 bases, with 14 bases lying between the germline termini. The CDR3 contains 15 residues, cysteine and phenylalanine counted. The entry retains the CDR3 DNA only, 45 bases that are in frame from base 1. A case-control design nested within a healthcare worker cohort in London, UK, was used, with weekly nasopharyngeal swab PCR tests and blood sampling performed. Between 23 and 31 March 2020, the week of the UK lockdown, healthcare workers were enrolled and then followed up weekly for as long as 16 weeks.

The source was whole blood, collected at baseline. This receptor was identified in an adult who was a healthcare worker with PCR-confirmed SARS-CoV-2 infection or an uninfected control (not recorded which). The chain is encoded by TRBV6-6 joined to TRBJ1-6; there is no confident call for the D gene. The DNA reads TGTGCCAGCAGTTCTGAGTCCACGCGAAATTCACCCCTCCACTTT. Its protein reads: CASSSESTRNSPLHF.